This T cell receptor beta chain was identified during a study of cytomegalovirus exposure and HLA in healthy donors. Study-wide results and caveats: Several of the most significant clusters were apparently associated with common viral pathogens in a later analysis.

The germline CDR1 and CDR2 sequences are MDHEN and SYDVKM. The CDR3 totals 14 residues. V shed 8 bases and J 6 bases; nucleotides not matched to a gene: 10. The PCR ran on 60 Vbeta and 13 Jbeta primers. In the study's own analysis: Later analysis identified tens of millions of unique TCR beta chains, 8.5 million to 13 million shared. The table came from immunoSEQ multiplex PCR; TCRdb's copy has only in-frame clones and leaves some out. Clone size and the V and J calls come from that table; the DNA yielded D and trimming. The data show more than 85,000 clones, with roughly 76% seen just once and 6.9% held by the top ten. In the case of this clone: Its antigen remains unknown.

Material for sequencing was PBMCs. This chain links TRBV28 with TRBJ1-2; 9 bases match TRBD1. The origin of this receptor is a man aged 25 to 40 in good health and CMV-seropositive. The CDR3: CASLTPGQGHGYTF. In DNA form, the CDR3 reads TGTGCCAGCCTTACACCGGGACAGGGCCATGGCTACACCTTC.